The clone carrying this TCR beta chain was detected a few times. Time point defined: newly diagnosed GD, antithyroid drugs for less than 3 months. RNA isolated from PBMCs was used to make the TCR library. Peripheral blood, 7 to 10 milliliters per patient, was collected in EDTA tubes. Relying on iRepertoire HTBI primers and Arm-PCR of CDR3 regions, the team built TCR beta libraries. TCRdb passed the multiplex PCR reads through MiXCR, listing each CDR3 protein once. Here the sample spans some 500,000 distinct CDR3 sequences, about 13% being singletons. The entry originates in a study of regulatory T cells in long-lasting Graves disease. The same data also contributed to another study, on T cells in Graves' hyperthyroidism and ophthalmopathy.

Sequenced material: peripheral blood mononuclear cells (PBMCs), taken at new diagnosis, from a patient treated with antithyroid drugs. This TCR derives from a man aged 30 to 39 with Graves disease.

In DNA form, the CDR3 reads TGCAGCGTCGGCCGGGGGACAGGGGGCACTGAAGCTTTCTTT. Translation gives CSVGRGTGGTEAFF. This rearrangement joins TRBV29-1 to TRBJ1-1; 11 bases agree with TRBD1. V lost 6 bases, J lost 4 bases, and 7 bases stayed unmatched. Per the germline V gene, CDR1 is SQVTM and CDR2 is ANQGSEA. The length of the CDR3 is 14 residues.